Listed below are T cell receptor beta chains from one sample, sequenced in a study of blood T cell repertoires in COVID-19. TCRdb's table, derived via immunoSEQ multiplex PCR, lists solely in-frame clones and lacks some. Here the sample spans about 41,000 clones, roughly 85% being singletons. Sequenced input: peripheral blood. The receptors derive from a man aged 60 to 75 with acute or convalescent COVID-19. Both conserved end residues are part of each CDR3. The order of the fields is J gene, clone size, D gene, V gene, CDR3 DNA, CDR3 protein. A D gene is named only where the DNA matches it firmly. Clone size is shown for a subset of rows, as once, few, many or a class of expanded clone.

>TRBJ2-7|.|TRBD1|TRBV9
TGTGCCAGCAGCGTCGGGACAGGGGTTTTCTACGAGCAGTACTTC
CASSVGTGVFYEQYF
>TRBJ2-7|.|TRBD1|TRBV9
TGTGCCAGCAGCCCAACGACAGGGGAGGCTCGAGAGCAGTACTTC
CASSPTTGEAREQYF
>TRBJ1-4|.|.|TRBV15
TGTGCCACCAGCAGAGAGGGGGCATCAGCTGGGGAACTGTTTTTT
CATSREGASAGELFF
>TRBJ1-6|.|.|TRBV30
TGTGCCTGGAGTGTACGACAGCTTAATTCACCCCTCCACTTT
CAWSVRQLNSPLHF
>TRBJ1-1|.|TRBD1|TRBV10-3
TGTGCCATCAGTGGGACAGGGGGAACTGAAGCTTTCTTT
CAISGTGGTEAFF
>TRBJ1-1|.|.|TRBV6-5
TGTGCCAGCAGTTCGGCAGGCCTGGAAGCTTTCTTT
CASSSAGLEAFF
>TRBJ1-2|.|.|TRBV11-2
TGTGCCAGCAGCTTAACCCTGTCCCGCGATGGCTACACCTTC
CASSLTLSRDGYTF
>TRBJ2-5|.|.|TRBV4-2
TGTGCCAGCAGCCAAGATATAGGGGCGACTAGGGGCGAGACCCAGTACTTC
CASSQDIGATRGETQYF
>TRBJ2-3|once|.|TRBV29-1
TGCAGCGTTCTGGAACAGGGAAGCACAGATACGCAGTATTTT
CSVLEQGSTDTQYF
>TRBJ1-2|.|TRBD1|TRBV7-2
TGTGCCAGCAGCTCCAACGCCAACAGGGGAATCTATGGCTACACCTTC
CASSSNANRGIYGYTF